Given below is one T cell receptor (beta chain) in context. The target antigen is unknown. This sample stems from a study of cytomegalovirus exposure and HLA in healthy donors. Study conclusions and caveats: An analysis that was carried out later associated some 17,000 TCR beta sequences with HLA alleles at 0.05 false discovery rate. Earlier results showed most TCR beta V segments being productive about 87% or about 30% of the time. The study flagged roughly 160 TCR beta chains as cytomegalovirus-associated.

Researchers ran the PCR with 60 Vbeta and 13 Jbeta primers. Sequencing was performed with immunoSEQ multiplex PCR; in TCRdb, only in-frame clones are kept and a portion is missing. Reported are 130,000 or so clones; the ten largest clones contain roughly 2%. The sequence was obtained from a woman between 55 and 75 years old in good health and CMV-seronegative. Sequenced: PBMCs.

In DNA form, the CDR3 reads TGTGCCAGCAGCAGTAGTTCGCAAGACTATGGCTACACCTTC. Residues: CASSSSSQDYGYTF. The genes are TRBV9 and TRBJ1-2; no definite D call. CDR1 is SGDLS, CDR2 YYNGEE, per germline. The length of the CDR3 is 14 residues. V lost 4 bases and J lost 3, with 13 bases in between.